Listed below are T cell receptor beta chains from one sample, sequenced in a study of blood T cell repertoires in COVID-19. The repertoire was sequenced with immunoSEQ multiplex PCR; TCRdb's copy has only in-frame clones and lacks some. The sample holds approximately 300,000 clones, around 92% seen once. Sequenced material: peripheral blood. The source of these receptors is a woman in her twenties or thirties with COVID-19, enrolled during active disease. CDR3s leave out the opening cysteine and the closing phenylalanine or tryptophan.

v_call,j_call,cdr3_aa
TRBV5-5,TRBJ1-1,ASSLIRVSNTEAF
TRBV7-2,TRBJ2-7,ASSLTGNYEQY
TRBV27,TRBJ2-1,ASSFAGVGGGAHNEQF
TRBV7-9,TRBJ1-4,ASSLGQRGSEKLF
TRBV7-9,TRBJ1-1,ATLASVDLDTEAF
TRBV24-1,TRBJ2-5,ATSSADQETQY
TRBV28,TRBJ1-5,ASSSGLLTQH
TRBV6-5,TRBJ1-2,ASRFGQGNGYT
TRBV20-1,TRBJ1-4,SASLGAEKLF
TRBV11-2,TRBJ1-5,ASSDGQNRGQPQH
TRBV5-5,TRBJ1-2,ASSLTHRGYGYT
TRBV7-8,TRBJ1-5,ASSSVRQPQH
TRBV6-6,TRBJ1-4,ASSYQGAPNEKLF
TRBV2,TRBJ1-2,ASQTEQGAGSYGYT
TRBV29-1,TRBJ1-1,SVEEPGQGYTEAF
TRBV14,TRBJ2-1,ASSQLAGGHYNEQF
TRBV19,TRBJ1-1,ASRRQGLNTEAF
TRBV6-5,TRBJ1-2,ASSYEGGNYGYT
TRBV6-5,TRBJ2-3,ASRGSYTDTQY
TRBV7-9,TRBJ2-1,ASSSYRGRSIEQF
TRBV2,TRBJ1-1,ASSEEGAWTEAF
TRBV11-1,TRBJ2-3,ASSLGTRGSTDTQY
TRBV5-1,TRBJ1-2,ASSFGQAEPYGYT
TRBV6-5,TRBJ1-5,ASKGTVNQPQH
TRBV27,TRBJ1-5,ASSWSGLHRNQPQH
TRBV6-5,TRBJ1-1,ASSQQGIATEAF
TRBV6-6,TRBJ1-2,ASSYVQPSNYGYT
TRBV5-4,TRBJ2-5,ASSLAGRGQETQY
TRBV5-5,TRBJ1-2,ASSLDRANYGYT
TRBV6-5,TRBJ1-5,ASSPQDRVVQPQH
TRBV18,TRBJ1-1,ASSPAGGNTEAF
TRBV19,TRBJ2-5,ASRRRDRETQY
TRBV7-9,TRBJ1-4,ASSGGQVTNEKLF
TRBV30,TRBJ1-4,AWSTGLSNEKLF
TRBV10-2,TRBJ2-2,ASRMGGLGTGELF
TRBV3-1/TRBV3-2,TRBJ1-6,ASSQGQGVNSPLH
TRBV5-8,TRBJ1-2,ASSWQGRGHYGYT
TRBV5-6,TRBJ1-1,ASSSDMGATEAF
TRBV5-1,TRBJ2-2,ASSRRGGLTGELF
TRBV3-1/TRBV3-2,TRBJ1-3,ASSQGPQSSNTIY
TRBV11-2,TRBJ1-3,ASSPNRAGGKNTIY
TRBV3-1/TRBV3-2,TRBJ1-2,ASSSDRGLGYT
TRBV5-1,TRBJ2-1,ASGAVGGVRVGEQF
TRBV2,TRBJ1-2,ASSDQLNYGYT
TRBV6-6,TRBJ2-2,ASSYEGNGELF
TRBV6-5,TRBJ1-4,ASSYSTSKGEKLF